Shown below are 24 T cell receptor beta chains from a single sample sequenced in a study of blood T cell repertoires in COVID-19. This table comes from immunoSEQ multiplex PCR, and its TCRdb copy is limited to in-frame clones, with some not included. The sample yields 8,000 to 8,500 clones, around nine tenths seen once. Sequenced input: peripheral blood. The origin of the receptors is a human donor in a cohort sampled during active COVID-19.

The chain couples TRBV6-5 to TRBJ1-2; D is undetermined. V dropped 6 bases and J dropped 4 bases, with 15 bases sitting between them. The CDR3 is 14 residues long. Germline lookup yields CDR1 MNHEY and CDR2 SVGAGI. The CDR3 is CASRPETELYGYTF. CDR3 bases: TGTGCCAGCAGACCGGAGACTGAACTCTATGGCTACACCTTC.

The rearrangement links TRBV4-2 to TRBJ2-1; D perhaps matches TRBD2 (5 bases). CDR3 length equals 17 residues. CDR1 LGHNA and CDR2 YNFKEQ come from the germline V gene. V was shortened by 0 bases and J by 0 bases, with 12 bases between the two germline ends. The CDR3 reads CASSQDLRGSSYNEQFF. The CDR3 DNA follows: TGTGCCAGCAGCCAAGATCTTCGAGGGAGCTCCTACAATGAGCAGTTCTTC.

CDR3 coding DNA: TGTGCCAGCAGCTTGCTGACGACTGCCAAAAACATTCAGTACTTC. It codes for CASSLLTTAKNIQYF. The V call is TRBV5-6, the J call TRBJ2-4; D is undetermined. The CDR3 contains 15 residues. CDR1 is SGHDT and CDR2 is YYEEEE in the germline V gene. V was cut by 1 base and J by 1 base, with 9 bases left in between.

The chain combines TRBV6-5 with TRBJ2-7; TRBD1 agrees at 7 bases. The CDR3 is made up of 13 amino acids. The V gene end was trimmed by 10 bases and the J gene end by 2 bases; junction bases not matched to a gene: 8. Germline V gives CDR1 MNHEY, CDR2 SVGAGI. The CDR3 is CATRDSGTYEQYF. As DNA, the CDR3 is TGTGCCACTCGGGACAGCGGAACCTACGAGCAGTACTTC.

This sequence joins TRBV10-3 and TRBJ2-6; 9 bases agree with TRBD1. J lost 9 bases, V lost 8 bases, and 5 bases had no gene match. The CDR3 spans 13 residues. Germline V CDR1 and CDR2: ENHRY, SYGVKD. The CDR3 DNA reads as TGTGCCATCGGGACAGGGTCCCTCAACGTCCTGACTTTC. It is translated as CAIGTGSLNVLTF.

This chain uses TRBV2 with TRBJ1-5; weak D call: TRBD1 (5 bases). Per the germline V gene, CDR1 is SNHLY and CDR2 is FYNNEI. The CDR3 sequence is 15 residues long. V lost 1 base, J lost 0 bases, and 7 bases lay in between. CDR3 residues: CASSEGQYSNQPQHF. For the CDR3, the DNA is TGTGCCAGCAGTGAAGGACAGTATAGCAATCAGCCCCAGCATTTT.

This chain links TRBV6-6 with TRBJ1-5; D remains ambiguous. V was cut by 8 bases and J by 4 bases, with 15 bases left in between. Germline CDR1 reads MNHNY; CDR2 reads SVGAGI (reference sequence). CDR3 length: 14 amino acids. DNA for the CDR3: TGTGCCAGCCGGACTGGTAGCCAAAATCAGCCCCAGCATTTT. It yields the protein CASRTGSQNQPQHF.

The rearrangement uses TRBV21-1 and TRBJ1-4; the table's TRBD1 call for D was not verified on the DNA. TRBV21-1 is assigned pseudogene status. The CDR3 consists of 20 residues. The DNA for the CDR3 is TGTGCCAGCAGCAAAGCGGGGGACAGGGGGCGGACTTGTACTAATGAAAAACTGTTTTTT. Translating it yields CASSKAGDRGRTCTNEKLFF.

V gene TRBV6-4 combines with J gene TRBJ2-1; 10 bases fit TRBD2. The CDR3 covers 20 residues. The ends lost 0 bases at V and 8 bases at J; junction bases unmatched: 19. Germline V gene data show CDR1 as MRHNA and CDR2 as SNTAGT. The CDR3 sequence: CASSDSIGLAGETGRHEQFF. The DNA for the CDR3 is TGTGCCAGCAGTGACTCGATCGGTCTAGCGGGAGAAACAGGGCGTCATGAGCAGTTCTTC.

The chain is built from TRBV27 and TRBJ1-2; no firm D call. Germline values: CDR1 MNHEY, CDR2 SMNVEV (reference sequence). The CDR3 is made up of 15 amino acids. Trimming took off 2 bases at V and 4 bases at J, with 14 bases between the two ends. In nucleotides, the CDR3 is TGTGCCAGCAGTTTAGGCCTGGGGAGTGGCTATGGCTACACCTTC. This codes for CASSLGLGSGYGYTF.

V usage is TRBV15 and J usage is TRBJ2-7; 9 bases match TRBD1. The CDR3 has 15 amino acids. From germline, CDR1 is LNHNV and CDR2 YYDKDF (reference sequence). V lost 5 bases, J lost 0 bases, and 5 bases stayed unmatched. CDR3 DNA: TGTGCCACCAGCGCGGACAGGGGAAGCTCCTACGAGCAGTACTTC. Translating it yields CATSADRGSSYEQYF.

This chain uses TRBV7-2 with TRBJ2-5; the D is unclear. CDR1 is SGHTA and CDR2 is FQGNSA in the germline V gene. V was pared by 4 bases and J by 0 bases, with 12 bases between. This CDR3 comprises 15 residues. CDR3 residues: CASSSFTSYQETQYF. The CDR3 nucleotides read TGTGCCAGCAGCTCTTTCACATCGTACCAAGAGACCCAGTACTTC.

The V gene is TRBV7-6, the J gene TRBJ1-1; D not resolved. CDR1 is SGHVS, CDR2 FNYEAQ, per germline. With 1 base removed from V and 1 base from J, the gap between germline ends came to 7 bases. The CDR3 runs to 14 residues. CDR3 protein: CASSLVLGNTEAFF. The DNA for the CDR3 is TGTGCCAGCAGCTTAGTCCTAGGGAACACTGAAGCTTTCTTT.

V is TRBV28 and J is TRBJ2-5; D is unclear. Germline V gives CDR1 MDHEN, CDR2 SYDVKM. V gave up 8 bases and J gave up 1 base, with 5 bases separating them. This CDR3 has 11 amino acids. Here the CDR3 DNA reads TGTGCCAGCGTTCGCCAAGAGACCCAGTACTTC. Its translation is CASVRQETQYF.

The rearrangement uses TRBV13 and TRBJ2-2; no clear D gene. V lost 0 bases and J 7 bases, leaving 9 bases between the germline ends. The germline V gene has CDR1 PRHDT and CDR2 FYEKMQ (reference sequence). The CDR3 is made up of 14 amino acids. The CDR3 region is CASSLGLEYGELFF. The DNA for the CDR3 is TGTGCCAGCAGCTTAGGCTTAGAGTACGGGGAGCTGTTTTTT.

The V call is TRBV28, the J call TRBJ2-7, with 8 bases lining up with TRBD1. This CDR3 is 15 amino acids long. From germline, CDR1 is MDHEN and CDR2 SYDVKM. V shed 5 bases, J shed 2 bases, and the junction held 8 bases outside the gene matches. CDR3 region: CASSVRTGFTYEQYF. Here the CDR3 DNA reads TGTGCCAGCAGTGTAAGGACAGGGTTCACCTACGAGCAGTACTTC.

J is TRBJ2-5 and V is TRBV3-1 (or the pseudogene TRBV3-2); D call uncertain. Per the germline V gene, CDR1 is LGHDT and CDR2 is YNNKEL (reference sequence). V gave up 1 base and J gave up 1 base, with 16 bases separating them. This CDR3 region has 17 residues. The CDR3 region has the DNA TGTGCCAGCAGCCAAGTAACAACGTTTTGGGCCCAAGAGACCCAGTACTTC. Encoded protein: CASSQVTTFWAQETQYF.

The chain recombines TRBV4-2 with TRBJ2-5; possible D gene TRBD2, 6 bases. Germline V lookup: CDR1 LGHNA, CDR2 YNFKEQ. V was clipped by 1 base and J by 3 bases, with 6 bases between them. The CDR3 runs 13 residues. The CDR3: CASSQGGEETQYF. The CDR3 DNA reads as TGTGCCAGCAGCCAAGGGGGGGAAGAGACCCAGTACTTC.

This clone was seen once. The CDR3 DNA is TGTGCCAGCGCGATGGGGGCTACTAATGAAAAACTGTTTTTT. Residues: CASAMGATNEKLFF. This rearrangement joins TRBV7-2 to TRBJ1-4; maybe TRBD1 (6 bases). Trimming took 8 bases from V and 2 from J, leaving 12 bases between them. The V gene's germline CDR1 is SGHTA and CDR2 FQGNSA. The CDR3 has 14 residues.

This clone was recorded only once. The chain couples TRBV11-2 to TRBJ2-5; TRBD2 might be the D (6 bases). Trimming took 1 base from V and 5 from J, leaving 14 bases between them. This CDR3 contains 15 residues. Germline values: CDR1 SGHAT, CDR2 FQNNGV. The CDR3, as DNA: TGTGCCAGCAGCTTAGGTGGGGGGTTAAGTGAGACCCAGTACTTC. Protein sequence: CASSLGGGLSETQYF.

The chain couples TRBV5-1 to TRBJ2-1; D remains ambiguous. Trimming pared 5 bases from V and 7 bases from J, leaving 10 bases between. There are 12 residues in the CDR3. Germline CDR1 SGHRS, CDR2 YFSETQ. The CDR3 protein is CASSDSGNEQFF. Written as DNA, the CDR3 is TGCGCCAGCAGTGATAGTGGTAATGAGCAGTTCTTC. The full variable domain, rest sourced from reference TRBV5-1 and TRBJ2-1, is KAGVTQTPRYLIKTRGQQVTLSCSPISGHRSVSWYQQTPGQGLQFLFEYFSETQRNKGNFPGRFSGRQFSNSRSEMNVSTLELGDSALYLCASSDSGNEQFFGPGTRLTVL.

The genes are TRBV19 and TRBJ1-5; 8 bases are a match to TRBD1. V dropped 6 bases and J dropped 9; count of bases not matched to a gene: 13. The CDR3 is 15 amino acids. Germline loops: CDR1 LNHDA, CDR2 SQIVND (reference sequence). Here the CDR3 DNA reads TGTGCCAGTAGCTCGGCGGACAGGGTGATCAGGCCCCAGCATTTT. This sequence encodes CASSSADRVIRPQHF.

This chain links TRBV5-4 with TRBJ2-7, with TRBD1 matching over 11 bases. Germline values: CDR1 SGHNT, CDR2 YYREEE (reference sequence). The V gene end was trimmed by 7 bases and the J gene end by 6 bases; junction bases not matched to a gene: 9. This CDR3 spans 14 amino acids. The CDR3 loop reads CASQSGTGGSEQYF. DNA for the CDR3: TGTGCCAGCCAATCGGGGACAGGGGGAAGCGAGCAGTACTTC.

V is TRBV6-9 and J is TRBJ2-5, with D hard to call. This CDR3 comprises 13 residues. With 8 bases removed from V and 0 bases from J, the gap between germline ends came to 10 bases. CDR1 MNHGY and CDR2 SVAAGI come from the germline V gene. Here the CDR3 DNA reads TGTGCCAGCTCTTCGTCGTACCAAGAGACCCAGTACTTC. Protein: CASSSSYQETQYF.